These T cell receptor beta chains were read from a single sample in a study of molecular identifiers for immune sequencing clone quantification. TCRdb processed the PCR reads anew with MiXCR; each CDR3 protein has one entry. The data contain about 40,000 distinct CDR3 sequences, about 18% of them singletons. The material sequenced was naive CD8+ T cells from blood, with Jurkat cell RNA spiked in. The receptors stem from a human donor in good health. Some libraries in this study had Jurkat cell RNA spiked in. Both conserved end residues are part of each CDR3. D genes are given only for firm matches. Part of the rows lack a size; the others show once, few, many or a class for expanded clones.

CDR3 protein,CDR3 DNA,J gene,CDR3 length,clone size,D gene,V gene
CASSLVGDSYEQYF,TGTGCCAGCAGCTTAGTGGGAGACTCCTACGAGCAGTACTTC,TRBJ2-7,14,many,-,TRBV7-9
CASSRRDESTDTQYF,TGTGCCAGCAGTCGTCGGGACGAAAGCACAGATACGCAGTATTTT,TRBJ2-3,15,few,-,TRBV28
CATKQRSSYEQYF,TGTGCCACCAAACAGCGGAGCTCCTACGAGCAGTACTTC,TRBJ2-7,13,few,-,TRBV28
CASSDGNYEQYF,TGTGCCAGCAGTGACGGTAACTACGAGCAGTACTTC,TRBJ2-7,12,few,-,TRBV2
CASSLGGGPYNEQFF,TGTGCCAGCAGCCTGGGGGGGGGTCCCTACAATGAGCAGTTCTTC,TRBJ2-1,15,many,TRBD2,TRBV27
CASSHNAGSSYNEQFF,TGTGCCAGCAGCCATAACGCAGGGAGCTCCTACAATGAGCAGTTCTTC,TRBJ2-1,16,many,-,TRBV7-9
CASSVIGTGRDSYTF,TGTGCCAGCAGCGTCATAGGGACAGGTCGAGATAGCTACACCTTC,TRBJ1-2,15,-,TRBD1,TRBV7-2
CASSFVVIGELFF,TGTGCCAGCAGTTTTGTCGTTATCGGGGAGCTGTTTTTT,TRBJ2-2,13,many,-,TRBV28
CSVPGTYEQYF,TGCAGCGTTCCAGGAACCTACGAGCAGTACTTC,TRBJ2-7,11,few,-,TRBV29-1
CASSLIQGTAYEQYF,TGTGCCAGCAGCCTAATACAGGGGACCGCCTACGAGCAGTACTTC,TRBJ2-7,15,many,TRBD1,TRBV7-2
CASSFGTANTQYF,TGTGCCAGCAGCTTCGGGACAGCTAATACGCAGTATTTT,TRBJ2-3,13,-,TRBD1,TRBV7-3
CASSLVRTGGYNEQFF,TGTGCCAGCAGCCTAGTTCGGACAGGGGGGTACAATGAGCAGTTCTTC,TRBJ2-1,16,many,TRBD1,TRBV27
CASSPTGGYDNEQFF,TGTGCCAGCAGTCCGACAGGGGGCTATGACAATGAGCAGTTCTTC,TRBJ2-1,15,many,TRBD1,TRBV28
CATSERGRDIQYF,TGTGCCACCAGTGAACGGGGGCGAGACATTCAGTACTTC,TRBJ2-4,13,many,-,TRBV24-1
CASTPPAGLSETQYF,TGCGCCAGCACCCCACCCGCAGGGTTGTCGGAGACCCAGTACTTC,TRBJ2-5,15,many,-,TRBV5-1
CASETTGLGGEQYF,TGTGCCAGCGAAACCACGGGACTAGGGGGGGAGCAGTACTTC,TRBJ2-7,14,-,TRBD2,TRBV7-9
CASSLLQGQPQHF,TGTGCCAGCAGCCTCTTACAGGGACAGCCCCAGCATTTT,TRBJ1-5,13,many,-,TRBV7-9
CASSPGTGPYEQYF,TGTGCCAGCAGTCCTGGGACAGGGCCCTACGAGCAGTACTTC,TRBJ2-7,14,many,TRBD1,TRBV28
CASSLGGSPWDEQFF,TGTGCCAGCAGTTTAGGTGGGAGTCCCTGGGATGAGCAGTTCTTC,TRBJ2-1,15,few,-,TRBV28
CASRRTSDEQFF,TGTGCCAGCAGGAGGACTAGTGATGAGCAGTTCTTC,TRBJ2-1,12,many,TRBD2,TRBV7-9
CASSQDRDGRNIQYF,TGCGCCAGCAGCCAAGATCGGGACGGGAGAAACATTCAGTACTTC,TRBJ2-4,15,many,-,TRBV4-3
CASSLRGPSTEPTRGEQYF,TGTGCCAGCAGTTTAAGGGGCCCTTCGACAGAGCCTACGAGGGGTGAGCAGTACTTC,TRBJ2-7,19,few,-,TRBV28
CASSRETGWDEQFF,TGTGCCAGCAGCCGGGAGACAGGGTGGGATGAGCAGTTCTTC,TRBJ2-1,14,-,-,TRBV5-6
CSVDQAGGTYNEQFF,TGCAGCGTTGACCAAGCGGGAGGAACCTACAATGAGCAGTTCTTC,TRBJ2-1,15,many,TRBD2,TRBV29-1
CASSFTDTQYF,TGTGCCAGCAGCTTCACAGATACGCAGTATTTT,TRBJ2-3,11,-,-,TRBV11-2
CASSPGDFPSIWYTF,TGTGCCAGCAGCCCCGGCGATTTCCCATCTATTTGGTACACCTTC,TRBJ1-2,15,-,-,TRBV5-6
CASSAAGTLVNYGYTF,TGTGCCAGCAGTGCAGCCGGGACTCTCGTTAACTATGGCTACACCTTC,TRBJ1-2,16,few,-,TRBV6-2/TRBV6-3
CASSFLSGIDETQYF,TGTGCCAGCAGCTTTCTTTCGGGGATTGACGAGACCCAGTACTTC,TRBJ2-5,15,many,-,TRBV7-2
CASSFRDAAQGAQYF,TGTGCCAGCAGCTTTCGGGACGCCGCACAAGGGGCCCAGTACTTC,TRBJ2-5,15,many,-,TRBV13
CASNNRVQETQYF,TGTGCCAGCAATAACAGGGTCCAAGAGACCCAGTACTTC,TRBJ2-5,13,many,-,TRBV6-2/TRBV6-3
CASRDRNTGELFF,TGTGCCAGCCGGGACAGAAACACCGGGGAGCTGTTTTTT,TRBJ2-2,13,many,TRBD1,TRBV19
CASSSGANNEQFF,TGTGCCAGCAGTTCCGGGGCAAACAATGAGCAGTTCTTC,TRBJ2-1,13,-,-,TRBV28
CASSFSVGEQFF,TGTGCCAGCAGTTTTTCAGTCGGCGAGCAGTTCTTC,TRBJ2-1,12,few,-,TRBV28
CASSPNIGELFF,TGTGCCAGCAGCCCCAATATCGGGGAGCTGTTTTTT,TRBJ2-2,12,many,-,TRBV7-8
CATQFQVGDEETQYF,TGTGCCACCCAGTTTCAGGTGGGGGATGAAGAGACCCAGTACTTC,TRBJ2-5,15,many,-,TRBV28
CSVEGRWRTDPSYTPTPYNEQFF,TGCAGCGTTGAAGGGCGATGGAGGACCGACCCTAGCTATACCCCGACCCCGTACAATGAGCAGTTCTTC,TRBJ2-1,23,many,-,TRBV29-1
CASSHRNRGMETQYF,TGTGCCAGCAGCCATCGAAACAGGGGAATGGAGACCCAGTACTTC,TRBJ2-5,15,-,TRBD1,TRBV14
CASSSGLAGAAGELFF,TGTGCCAGTAGTTCGGGACTAGCGGGAGCGGCCGGGGAGCTGTTTTTT,TRBJ2-2,16,many,TRBD2,TRBV19
CASSDPGQGYNEQFF,TGTGCCAGCAGCGATCCGGGACAGGGCTACAATGAGCAGTTCTTC,TRBJ2-1,15,many,TRBD1,TRBV5-6
CASSSWSITGELLF,TGTGCCAGCAGTTCTTGGAGTATCACCGGGGAGCTGCTTTTT,TRBJ2-2,14,-,-,TRBV28
CASSPGGGSSYNEQFF,TGTGCCAGCAGCCCCGGCGGGGGAAGCTCCTACAATGAGCAGTTCTTC,TRBJ2-1,16,few,TRBD2,TRBV3-1
CASSLLSVGPEARTHEQYF,TGTGCCAGCAGCTTACTTTCTGTGGGTCCGGAGGCGCGGACCCACGAGCAGTACTTC,TRBJ2-7,19,many,-,TRBV13
CASRDHRDRALTYEQYF,TGTGCCAGCAGAGACCACAGGGATAGAGCCTTAACGTACGAGCAGTACTTC,TRBJ2-7,17,-,-,TRBV2
CASSYDQGYNEQFF,TGCGCCAGCAGCTACGACCAGGGTTACAATGAGCAGTTCTTC,TRBJ2-1,14,-,-,TRBV5-1
CASSLMGTDTQYF,TGTGCCAGCAGCTTAATGGGCACAGATACGCAGTATTTT,TRBJ2-3,13,many,-,TRBV11-2
CASAPRQVPFGYTF,TGTGCCAGCGCTCCGAGACAGGTCCCGTTTGGCTACACCTTC,TRBJ1-2,14,many,-,TRBV6-5
CASSRIAGDETQYF,TGTGCCAGCAGCCGTATAGCGGGAGACGAGACCCAGTACTTC,TRBJ2-5,14,few,TRBD2,TRBV7-9
CASSPRGLPNNTQYF,TGTGCCAGCAGTCCCCGAGGGTTACCTAACAATACGCAGTATTTT,TRBJ2-3,15,many,-,TRBV28
CSAGDSAYEQYF,TGCAGTGCTGGGGACTCGGCCTACGAGCAGTACTTC,TRBJ2-7,12,-,-,TRBV20-1
CASSPGQGIDEQYF,TGTGCCAGCAGCCCCGGGCAGGGGATCGACGAGCAGTACTTC,TRBJ2-7,14,many,-,TRBV7-9
CASKGDRGYGYTF,TGTGCCAGCAAGGGGGACAGGGGTTATGGCTACACCTTC,TRBJ1-2,13,many,TRBD1,TRBV13
CASSSGTPGRQYF,TGTGCCAGCAGTTCTGGTACCCCCGGTAGGCAGTATTTT,TRBJ2-3,13,many,-,TRBV12-3/TRBV12-4
CASSPGTSGFNEQFF,TGTGCCAGCAGTCCAGGGACTAGCGGATTCAATGAGCAGTTCTTC,TRBJ2-1,15,-,TRBD2,TRBV28